Listed below are T cell receptor beta chains from one sample, sequenced in a study of human T cells and chemical hapten exposure. MiXCR was run by TCRdb on the RACE reads, yielding one entry per CDR3 protein. The table lists some 79,000 distinct CDR3 sequences, about 10% of them singletons, with around 5% in the top ten. The starting material was whole blood, obtained in connection with sensitization to the hapten diphenylcyclopropenone (DPC). The receptors stem from a woman aged 45-65 years with alopecia areata. Some clones in this sample may be carry-over from other donors' samples. CDR3s include the opening cysteine and the closing phenylalanine or tryptophan. D genes are given only for firm matches. Not every row has a clone size; where given, it reads once, few, many or a size class.

D,size,V,J,DNA,CDR3
TRBD1,few,TRBV20-1,TRBJ2-7,TGCAGTGCAAGAGGAGCAGGGACAGGGGGCTCCTACGAGCAGTACTTC,CSARGAGTGGSYEQYF
-,-,TRBV12-3/TRBV12-4,TRBJ2-3,TGTGCCAGCAGTCGGACAACTAGCACAGATACGCAGTATTTT,CASSRTTSTDTQYF
-,few,TRBV6-5,TRBJ2-1,TGTGCCAGCAGTTACTCGACCGGGGCCCGCAATGAGCAGTTCTTC,CASSYSTGARNEQFF
TRBD2,-,TRBV20-1,TRBJ2-1,TGCAGTGCTAGTCGGGGGACTAGCGGGAGGAGCTCCTACAATGAGCAGTTCTTC,CSASRGTSGRSSYNEQFF
-,-,TRBV6-2/TRBV6-3,TRBJ2-1,TGTGCCATCGCCCGGGGGAGCTCCTACAATGAGCAGTTCTTC,CAIARGSSYNEQFF
TRBD1,many,TRBV20-1,TRBJ2-7,TGCAGTGCACCCGGGACAGGGGTCTACGAGCAGTACTTC,CSAPGTGVYEQYF
-,few,TRBV28,TRBJ2-1,TGTGCCAGCAGTTCCGCCCCCGGGAGTGAGCAGTTCTTC,CASSSAPGSEQFF
-,many,TRBV28,TRBJ2-3,TGTGCCAGCAGTTTGGGGGGCCGGGCAGATACGCAGTATTTT,CASSLGGRADTQYF
TRBD1,-,TRBV27,TRBJ1-6,TGTGCCAGCAGAGACAGGGATTCACCCCTCCACTTT,CASRDRDSPLHF
TRBD1,-,TRBV7-9,TRBJ1-2,TGTGCCAGCAGCCCCACAGGGGAGTACTATGGCTACACCTTC,CASSPTGEYYGYTF
TRBD1,many,TRBV27,TRBJ2-1,TGTGCCAGCGCGGGACAGGGCAGCTCCAATGAGCAGTTCTTC,CASAGQGSSNEQFF
TRBD2,many,TRBV12-3/TRBV12-4,TRBJ2-1,TGTGCCAGCAGTTTCCGCGGGAGTTTAAATGAGCAGTTCTTC,CASSFRGSLNEQFF
TRBD2,-,TRBV12-3/TRBV12-4,TRBJ2-3,TGTGCCAGCAGTCTCACTAGCGGGAGACTAGATACGCAGTATTTT,CASSLTSGRLDTQYF
-,few,TRBV9,TRBJ2-7,TGTGCCAGCAGCTTGAGAAGCGGGTACGAGCAGTACTTC,CASSLRSGYEQYF
TRBD1,many,TRBV27,TRBJ2-1,TGTGCCAGCAGTTCAACCGGGACAGGGAGGGATGACAATGAGCAGTTCTTC,CASSSTGTGRDDNEQFF
TRBD2,many,TRBV7-2,TRBJ2-3,TGTGCCAATCGACTAGCGGGAGGGAAAGATACGCAGTATTTT,CANRLAGGKDTQYF
-,many,TRBV18,TRBJ2-2,TGTGCCAGCTCACCTCAGGAATCAGAGCTGTTTTTT,CASSPQESELFF
-,few,TRBV30,TRBJ1-6,TGTGCCTGGAGTGTACCGGGATTGTATTCACCCCTCCACTTT,CAWSVPGLYSPLHF
-,-,TRBV28,TRBJ2-3,TGTGCCAGCAGTTTGGGCACGGTAGCGTCCACAGATACGCAGTATTTT,CASSLGTVASTDTQYF
TRBD1,few,TRBV12-3/TRBV12-4,TRBJ1-1,TGTGCCAGCAGTCCGGGACAGGTGGGGCGTGTGAACACTGAAGCTTTCTTT,CASSPGQVGRVNTEAFF
TRBD2,-,TRBV20-1,TRBJ2-2,TGCAGTGCCAGTACTAGCGGGAGAGTCACCGGGGAGCTGTTTTTT,CSASTSGRVTGELFF
TRBD2,few,TRBV10-1,TRBJ2-5,TGCGCCAGCAGTGACGGGAGCGGGAGCGGGGAGACCCAGTACTTC,CASSDGSGSGETQYF
-,many,TRBV12-3/TRBV12-4,TRBJ1-4,TGTGCCAGCAGTTTAGCAGGAAGGACTGAAAAACTGTTTTTT,CASSLAGRTEKLFF
TRBD2,few,TRBV27,TRBJ2-1,TGTGCCAGCTCCAGGGGGGTGGTAGCGGGAGGGTCTCTCTACAATGAGCAGTTCTTC,CASSRGVVAGGSLYNEQFF
TRBD2,-,TRBV11-3,TRBJ2-1,TGTGCCAGCAGCCCGGGGACTAGCGGGATCTATGAGCAGTTCTTC,CASSPGTSGIYEQFF
-,-,TRBV28,TRBJ1-4,TGTGCCAGCATTCGGGACCGAAATGAAAAACTGTTTTTT,CASIRDRNEKLFF
-,few,TRBV6-2/TRBV6-3,TRBJ2-3,TGTGCCAGCAGTTCATCCGGGCCAGATACGCAGTATTTT,CASSSSGPDTQYF
-,-,TRBV25-1,TRBJ2-7,TGTGCCAGCAGTGACTCCGGCTACGAGCAGTACTTC,CASSDSGYEQYF
-,-,TRBV20-1,TRBJ2-1,TGCAGTGTCCCAGCGAACCGGGGTTACAATGAGCAGTTCTTC,CSVPANRGYNEQFF
-,few,TRBV27,TRBJ2-2,TGTGCCAGCAGTTTAAGGACGCGCCCCCCCGGGGAGCTGTTTTTT,CASSLRTRPPGELFF
TRBD2,few,TRBV5-5,TRBJ2-1,TGTGCCAGCAGCCCTGGGGCTAGCGGGAGAGGCAATGAGCAGTTCTTC,CASSPGASGRGNEQFF
-,many,TRBV21-1,TRBJ2-1,TGTGCCAGCAGCGTCCGGGCCCCCAATGAGCAGTTCTTC,CASSVRAPNEQFF
-,few,TRBV4-3,TRBJ1-1,TGCGCCAGCAGCCAAGATGTCCGGGGTAGGACTGAAGCTTTCTTT,CASSQDVRGRTEAFF
-,-,TRBV14,TRBJ1-4,TGTGCCAGCAGTTATTGGGCTAATGGAAAACTGTTTTTT,CASSYWANGKLFF
-,few,TRBV10-3,TRBJ2-6,TGTGCCATCAGCAAACAGGGTCCTGGGGCCAACGTCCTGACTTTC,CAISKQGPGANVLTF
-,many,TRBV7-8,TRBJ1-2,TGTGCCAGCAGCCTAGCGAGGATAACTAACTATGGCTACACCTTC,CASSLARITNYGYTF
TRBD1,many,TRBV5-5,TRBJ1-5,TGTGCCAGCAGCGAGAGGACAGGCCATTTGTCCCAGCATTTT,CASSERTGHLSQHF
-,few,TRBV29-1,TRBJ1-2,TGCAGCGTTGGTATTTCTAGTTACAGGCCTAACTATGGCTACACCTTC,CSVGISSYRPNYGYTF
TRBD2,-,TRBV20-1,TRBJ2-4,TGCAGTGTAGAGACTAGCGAAAACATTCAGTACTTC,CSVETSENIQYF
-,many,TRBV7-8,TRBJ1-2,TGTGCCAGCAGCTTATTAGATTCCTTTGCTAACTATGGCTACACCTTC,CASSLLDSFANYGYTF